This entry describes one T cell receptor beta chain. The data are from a study of blood T cell repertoires in COVID-19. Study-level background: Whether acute or convalescent, the COVID-19 samples came from the United States, Italy and Spain. PBMCs, B-cell-depleted T cells, or T cells provided the cDNA or gDNA that made up the material.

Seattle's cohort entered during active infection and was followed longitudinally. The germline CDR1 and CDR2 sequences are SGHNT and YENEEA. Unmatched junction bases numbered 6, after V lost 5 bases and J lost 5 bases. The CDR3 contains 14 residues. Measured with immunoSEQ multiplex PCR; TCRdb has only the in-frame clones, and not every one. The table includes more than 300,000 clones, roughly nine tenths detected once. Sequencing was done on a sample of peripheral blood. The sequence derives from a woman aged 25 to 45 with COVID-19, enrolled during active disease. The chain links TRBV11-3 to TRBJ2-4, with 7 bases matching TRBD1. The DNA for the CDR3 is TGTGCCAGCAGCCTAGGGGGCTCGGAAAACATTCAGTACTTC. It is translated as CASSLGGSENIQYF. The full variable domain, in which reference TRBV11-3 and TRBJ2-4 provide the parts outside the CDR3, is EAGVVQSPRYKIIEKKQPVAFWCNPISGHNTLYWYLQNLGQGPELLIRYENEEAVDDSQLPKDRFSAERLKGVDSTLKIQPAELGDSAVYLCASSLGGSENIQYFGAGTRLSVL.